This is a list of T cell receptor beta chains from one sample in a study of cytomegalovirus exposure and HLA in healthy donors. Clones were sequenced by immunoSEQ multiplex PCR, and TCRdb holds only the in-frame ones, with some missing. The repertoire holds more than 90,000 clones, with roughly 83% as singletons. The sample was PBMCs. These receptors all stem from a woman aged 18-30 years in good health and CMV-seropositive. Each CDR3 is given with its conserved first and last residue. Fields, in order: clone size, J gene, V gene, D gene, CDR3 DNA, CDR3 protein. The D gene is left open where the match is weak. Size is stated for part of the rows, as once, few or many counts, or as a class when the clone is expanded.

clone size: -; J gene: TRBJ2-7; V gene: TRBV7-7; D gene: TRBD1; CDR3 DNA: TGTGCTAGCACCTTTGGGGACAGGGACTTCTACGAGCAGTACTTC; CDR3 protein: CASTFGDRDFYEQYF
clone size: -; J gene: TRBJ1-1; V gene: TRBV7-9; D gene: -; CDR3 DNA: TGTGCCAGCAGCTTAGGGGAGGGGAACACTGAAGCTTTCTTT; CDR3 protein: CASSLGEGNTEAFF
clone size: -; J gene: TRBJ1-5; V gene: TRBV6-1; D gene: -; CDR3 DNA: TGTGCCAGCAGTGCGCGGTCCCAAGGCAATCAGCCCCAGCATTTT; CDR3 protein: CASSARSQGNQPQHF
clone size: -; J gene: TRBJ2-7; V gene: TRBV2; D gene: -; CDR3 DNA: TGTGCCAGCATCGAAGGAGGATACGAGCAGTACTTC; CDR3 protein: CASIEGGYEQYF
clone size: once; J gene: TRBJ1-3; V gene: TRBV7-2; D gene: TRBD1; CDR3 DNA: TGTGCCAGCAGCCGCACCTTGAGACAGGGTACCGGAAACACCATATATTTT; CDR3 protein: CASSRTLRQGTGNTIYF
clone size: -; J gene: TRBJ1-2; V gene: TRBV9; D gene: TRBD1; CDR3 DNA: TGTGCCAGCAGCCCGACAGGGAATGGCTATGGCTACACCTTC; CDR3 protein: CASSPTGNGYGYTF
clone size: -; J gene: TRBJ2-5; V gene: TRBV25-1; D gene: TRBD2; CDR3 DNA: TGTGCCAGCAGCCCCAGGGAGGGCTTACAAGAGACCCAGTACTTC; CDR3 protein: CASSPREGLQETQYF
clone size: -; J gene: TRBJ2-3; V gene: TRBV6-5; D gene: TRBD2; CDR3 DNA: TGTGCCAGCAGTAGACTAGCGGTAGGGGCAGATACGCAGTATTTT; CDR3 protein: CASSRLAVGADTQYF
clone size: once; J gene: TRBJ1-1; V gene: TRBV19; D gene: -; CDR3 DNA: TGTGCCAGTAGTCTAAAATTTGAAGCTTTCTTT; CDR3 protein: CASSLKFEAFF
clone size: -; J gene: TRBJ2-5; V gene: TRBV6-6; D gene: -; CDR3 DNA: TGTGCCAGCAGTTACGAGGTAGTGTGGGAGACCCAGTACTTC; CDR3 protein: CASSYEVVWETQYF
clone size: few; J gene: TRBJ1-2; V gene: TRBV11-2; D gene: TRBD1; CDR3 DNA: TGTGCCAGCAGCTTAGGACAGGGCCTTTATGGCTACACCTTC; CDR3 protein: CASSLGQGLYGYTF
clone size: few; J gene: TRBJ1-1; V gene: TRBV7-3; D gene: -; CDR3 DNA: TGTGCCAGCAGCTTAAGGGGGCTTAACACTGAAGCTTTCTTT; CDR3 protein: CASSLRGLNTEAFF
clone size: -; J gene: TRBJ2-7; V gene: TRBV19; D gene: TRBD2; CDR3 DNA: TGTGCCAGTAGTATTAGGACTAGCGGGACCTACGAGCAGTACTTC; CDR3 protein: CASSIRTSGTYEQYF
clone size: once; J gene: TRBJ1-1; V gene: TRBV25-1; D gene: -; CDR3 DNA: TGTGCCAGCAGTGAATCCTCTTTAACTGAAGCTTTCTTT; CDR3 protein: CASSESSLTEAFF
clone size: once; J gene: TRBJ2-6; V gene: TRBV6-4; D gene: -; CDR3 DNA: TGTGCCAGCAGCAGAGACTTTCTTTCGTCTGGGGCCAACGTCCTGACTTTC; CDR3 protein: CASSRDFLSSGANVLTF
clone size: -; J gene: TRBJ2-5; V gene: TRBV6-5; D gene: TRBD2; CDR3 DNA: TGTGCCAGCAGTTCAACTAGCGGGAGTGGGGGGACCCAGTACTTC; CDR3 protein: CASSSTSGSGGTQYF
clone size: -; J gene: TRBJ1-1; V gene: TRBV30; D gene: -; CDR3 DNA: TGTGCCTGGACGCCCCTGTGGGCAGGCGGGGCCACTGAAGCTTTCTTT; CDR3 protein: CAWTPLWAGGATEAFF
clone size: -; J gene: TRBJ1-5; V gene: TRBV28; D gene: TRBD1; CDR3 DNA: TGTGCCAGCAAACAGGGGACGTATAGCAATCAGCCCCAGCATTTT; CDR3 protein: CASKQGTYSNQPQHF
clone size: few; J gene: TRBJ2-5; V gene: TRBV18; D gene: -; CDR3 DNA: TGTGCCAGCTCACCAGGTCAGGGCAGGGAGACCCAGTACTTC; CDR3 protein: CASSPGQGRETQYF
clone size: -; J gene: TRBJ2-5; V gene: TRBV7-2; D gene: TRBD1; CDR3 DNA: TGTGCCAGCAGCTCAGCCCGGGACAGGGAGCGGGAGACCCAGTACTTC; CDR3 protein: CASSSARDRERETQYF
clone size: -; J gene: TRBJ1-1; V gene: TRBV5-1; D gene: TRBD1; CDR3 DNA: TGCGCCAGCAGCTTGGCGATGAGGACAGGGCTCACTGAAGCTTTCTTT; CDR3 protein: CASSLAMRTGLTEAFF
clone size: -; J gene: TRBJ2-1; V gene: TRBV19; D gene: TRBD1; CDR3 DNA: TGTGCCAGTAGTATGGACAGGTATGAGCAGTTCTTC; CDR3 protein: CASSMDRYEQFF
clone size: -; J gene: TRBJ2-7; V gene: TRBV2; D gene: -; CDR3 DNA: TGTGCCAGCCTATCGAGCCTCATGGACGAGCAGTACTTC; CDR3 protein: CASLSSLMDEQYF
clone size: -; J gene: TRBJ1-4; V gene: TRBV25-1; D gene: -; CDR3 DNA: TGTGCCAGCAGTGTGGGAGCCACTAATGAAAAACTGTTTTTT; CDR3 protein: CASSVGATNEKLFF
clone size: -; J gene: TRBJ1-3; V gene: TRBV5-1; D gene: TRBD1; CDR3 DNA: TGCGCCAGCAGCCTCCAGGGGGCGCGAGGAAACACCATATATTTT; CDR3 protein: CASSLQGARGNTIYF
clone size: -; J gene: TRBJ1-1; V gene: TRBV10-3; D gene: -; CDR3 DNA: TGTGCCATCAGTGAGCCGGGAGGGAACACTGAAGCTTTCTTT; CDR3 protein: CAISEPGGNTEAFF
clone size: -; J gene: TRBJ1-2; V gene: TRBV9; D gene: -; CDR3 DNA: TGTGCCAGCAGCGCACCCGGGAAAGGCTACACCTTC; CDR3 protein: CASSAPGKGYTF
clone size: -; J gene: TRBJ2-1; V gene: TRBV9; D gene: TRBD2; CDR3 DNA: TGTGCCAGCAGCGTAGGACCGGGACTAGCGGGAGGTGAGCAGTTCTTC; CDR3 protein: CASSVGPGLAGGEQFF
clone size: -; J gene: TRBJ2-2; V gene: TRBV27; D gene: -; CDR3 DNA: TGTGCCAGCAGTTCGACGGGAAACACCGGGGAGCTGTTTTTT; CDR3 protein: CASSSTGNTGELFF
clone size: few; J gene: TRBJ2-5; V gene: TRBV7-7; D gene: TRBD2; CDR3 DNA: TGTGCTAGCAGCCCTGGACTAGCGGACGTGACCCAGTACTTC; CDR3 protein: CASSPGLADVTQYF
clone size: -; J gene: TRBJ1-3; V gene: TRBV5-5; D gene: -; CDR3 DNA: TGTGCCAGCAGCCAGGACTTCTCTGGAAACACCATATATTTT; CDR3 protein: CASSQDFSGNTIYF
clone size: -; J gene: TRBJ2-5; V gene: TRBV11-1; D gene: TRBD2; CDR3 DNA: TGTGCCAGCAGCTTATCCCGTCAGGGTGCGGGAGAGGCCCAGTACTTC; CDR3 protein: CASSLSRQGAGEAQYF
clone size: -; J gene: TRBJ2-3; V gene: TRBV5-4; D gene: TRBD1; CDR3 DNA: TGTGCCAGCAGCACCAGGACAGGTGAATATACGCAGTATTTT; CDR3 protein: CASSTRTGEYTQYF
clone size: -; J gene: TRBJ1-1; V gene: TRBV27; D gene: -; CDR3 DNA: TGTGCCAGCACCGAATCCCTCAGGGTTTTGAACACTGAAGCTTTCTTT; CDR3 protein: CASTESLRVLNTEAFF
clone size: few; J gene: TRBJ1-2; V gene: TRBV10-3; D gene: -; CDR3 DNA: TGTGCCATCAGTGAAACAGAAAATACTAACTATGGCTACACCTTC; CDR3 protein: CAISETENTNYGYTF
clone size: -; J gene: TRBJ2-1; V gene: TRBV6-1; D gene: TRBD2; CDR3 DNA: TGTGCCAGCAGTGAAAGCCTAGCGGGAGAAAACAATGAGCAGTTCTTC; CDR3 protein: CASSESLAGENNEQFF
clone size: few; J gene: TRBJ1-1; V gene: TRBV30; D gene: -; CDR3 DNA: TGTGCCTGGAGTCCTACCGGGGCTGAAGCTTTCTTT; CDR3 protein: CAWSPTGAEAFF
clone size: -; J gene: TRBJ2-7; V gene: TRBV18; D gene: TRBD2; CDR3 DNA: TGTGCCAGCTCACCTCAAGCGGGAGGGACCGAGCAGTACTTC; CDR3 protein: CASSPQAGGTEQYF
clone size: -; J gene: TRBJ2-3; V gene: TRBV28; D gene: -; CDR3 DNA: TGTGCCAGCAGTTCCCCTCGGACAGCGGGCACAGATACGCAGTATTTT; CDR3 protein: CASSSPRTAGTDTQYF
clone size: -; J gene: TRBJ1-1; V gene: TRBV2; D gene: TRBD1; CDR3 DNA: TGTGCCAGCAGTCCTCGGACAGGCAACACTGAAGCTTTCTTT; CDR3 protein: CASSPRTGNTEAFF
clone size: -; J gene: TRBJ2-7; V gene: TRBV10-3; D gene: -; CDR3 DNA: TGTGCCATCAGTGAGGGGACATCTGCCTACGAGCAGTACTTC; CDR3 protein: CAISEGTSAYEQYF
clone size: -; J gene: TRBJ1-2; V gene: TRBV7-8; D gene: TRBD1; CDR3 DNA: TGTGCCAGCAGCTTAGCACCAGGGGGAGATCGGGGCTACACCTTC; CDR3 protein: CASSLAPGGDRGYTF
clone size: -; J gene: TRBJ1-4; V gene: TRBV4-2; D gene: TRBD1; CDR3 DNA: TGTGCCAGCAGCCAGGCGGGACAGGGAGGTGAAAAACTGTTTTTT; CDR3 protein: CASSQAGQGGEKLFF
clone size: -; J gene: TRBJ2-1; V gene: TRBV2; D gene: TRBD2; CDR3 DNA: TGTGCCAGCAGTGATTTGCGGGAGGCCCTTTTGAAGTTCTTC; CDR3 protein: CASSDLREALLKFF
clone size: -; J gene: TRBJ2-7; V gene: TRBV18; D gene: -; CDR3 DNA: TGTGCCAGCTCAAGGAGCTCCTACGAGCAGTACTTC; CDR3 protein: CASSRSSYEQYF
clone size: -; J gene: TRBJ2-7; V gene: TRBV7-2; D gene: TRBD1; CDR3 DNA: TGTGCCAGCAGCCAAATACAGGGGCCCGGGTACGAGCAGTACTTC; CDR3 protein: CASSQIQGPGYEQYF